This entry lists 30 T cell receptor beta chains sequenced from one sample in a study of CD8+ T cells in alopecia areata. cDNA serving as the sequencing template came from extracted, reverse transcribed RNA. Clones were sequenced by immunoSEQ multiplex PCR, and TCRdb holds only the in-frame ones, with some missing. Among 170,000 or so clones, approximately 62% were seen once, and the ten largest hold about 1.7%. This material consisted of CD4+ T cells sorted from blood, taken at week 0. The receptors were gathered from a human donor with alopecia areata.

This clone was detected a few times. CDR3 sequence: CASSPGTGVDNEQFF. The CDR3 nucleotides read TGCGCCAGCAGCCCTGGGACAGGGGTTGACAATGAGCAGTTCTTC. This sequence joins TRBV10-1 and TRBJ2-1; 10 bases line up with TRBD1. V trimming: 6 bases; J trimming: 5 bases; junction bases outside the gene matches: 7. CDR1 and CDR2 from the germline V gene are WNHNN and SYGVQD (reference sequence). This CDR3 has 15 amino acids.

The chain carries TRBV6-5 and TRBJ2-1; 8 nucleotides match TRBD2. This CDR3 has 13 residues. Per the germline V gene, CDR1 is MNHEY and CDR2 is SVGAGI. J was trimmed by 3 bases and V by 7 bases; bases with no gene match: 2. DNA of the CDR3: TGTGCCAGCACGCGGGGGGACTACAATGAGCAGTTCTTC. Its translation: CASTRGDYNEQFF.

The chain employs TRBV2 and TRBJ2-5; TRBD2 matches 11 bases. The CDR3 extends over 14 amino acids. V shed 5 bases, J shed 3 bases, and the junction held 2 bases outside the gene matches. From germline, CDR1 is SNHLY and CDR2 FYNNEI. In nucleotides, the CDR3 is TGTGCCAGCAGTTCACTAGCGGGGGAAGAGACCCAGTACTTC. Its translation is CASSSLAGEETQYF.

The gene calls are TRBV7-2 and TRBJ2-6; no clear D. Germline V gives CDR1 SGHTA, CDR2 FQGNSA. V lost 3 bases and J lost 12, with 9 bases in between. CDR3 size: 12 residues. Written as DNA, the CDR3 is TGTGCCAGCAGCTTCCTGGCTGGCGTCCTGACTTTC. Protein sequence: CASSFLAGVLTF.

This clone was recorded a few times. DNA for the CDR3: TGTGCCAGCAGTTTAGGTCGGGGGGGCCTCGACGGCTACGAGCAGTACTTC. Encoded protein: CASSLGRGGLDGYEQYF. The gene calls are TRBV27 and TRBJ2-7; 8 bases align to TRBD2. From germline, CDR1 is MNHEY and CDR2 SMNVEV (reference sequence). The trim removed 2 bases at V and 3 bases at J, leaving 12 bases unmatched. CDR3 size: 17 residues.

The gene calls are TRBV7-8 and TRBJ1-2; 8 bases are a match to TRBD1. The CDR3 consists of 15 residues. V dropped 4 bases and J dropped 4; count of bases not matched to a gene: 8. The V gene's germline CDR1 is SGHVS and CDR2 FQNEAQ. The CDR3 nucleotides are TGTGCCAGCAGCTCCCTCGGACAGGGACTCTATGGCTACACCTTC. Its translation: CASSSLGQGLYGYTF.

A note on this clone: Other DNA sequences in this specimen translate into the identical CDR3. This chain joins TRBV18 and TRBJ2-2; D is unclear. CDR1 is KGHSH, CDR2 LQKENI, per germline. The V end was cut by 0 bases, the J end by 2 bases, with 1 base between. This CDR3 has 13 amino acids. The CDR3 sequence is CASSPPNTGELFF. CDR3 DNA: TGTGCCAGCTCACCACCAAACACCGGGGAGCTGTTTTTT. The variable domain in full, completed from reference TRBV18 and TRBJ2-2, reads NAGVMQNPRHLVRRRGQEARLRCSPMKGHSHVYWYRQLPEEGLKFMVYLQKENIIDESGMPKERFSAEFPKEGPSILRIQQVVRGDSAAYFCASSPPNTGELFFGEGSRLTVL.

The chain carries TRBV30 and TRBJ1-1, with a tentative D call TRBD1 (5 bases). Between the trimmed V and J ends, which lost 2 bases and 4 bases, there was a span of 14 bases. Per the germline V gene, CDR1 is GTSNPN and CDR2 is SVGIG (reference sequence). The CDR3 has 14 residues. Here the CDR3 reads CAWSPVAGGTEAFF. As DNA, the CDR3 is TGTGCCTGGAGTCCGGTTGCCGGGGGCACTGAAGCTTTCTTT.

This clone occurred once. V gene TRBV6-1 combines with J gene TRBJ1-4, with 9 bases that match TRBD1. The CDR3 is 14 amino acids. The germline V gene encodes CDR1 MNHNS and CDR2 SASEGT. The V and J ends lost 11 bases and 8 bases, in that order; junction bases with no gene match: 12. CDR3 nucleotide sequence: TGTGCCTCAAACCCGGGACAGGGAGGCGAAAAACTGTTTTTT. This gives the protein CASNPGQGGEKLFF.

The chain uses TRBV25-1 and TRBJ2-4; possible D gene TRBD2, 5 bases. Per germline, CDR1 MGHDK and CDR2 SYGVNS. The CDR3 sequence is 14 residues long. The V end lost 2 bases, the J end lost 9 bases, and 14 bases lay between the germline ends. CDR3 in DNA: TGTGCCAGCAGTGAAAATTACCGGGGATCCATTCAGTACTTC. It is translated as CASSENYRGSIQYF.

V usage is TRBV28 and J usage is TRBJ1-2; weak D call: TRBD1 (6 bases). The CDR3 extends over 15 amino acids. V was pared by 5 bases and J by 5 bases, with 18 bases between. Germline values: CDR1 MDHEN, CDR2 SYDVKM. CDR3 region: CASSIRGRGAYGYTF. Written as DNA, the CDR3 is TGTGCCAGCAGTATTCGCGGCAGGGGAGCTTATGGCTACACCTTC.

V gene TRBV2 combines with J gene TRBJ2-4; 8 nucleotides align to TRBD1. The CDR3 runs to 15 residues. Trimming cost V 4 bases and J 7 bases; bases outside gene matches: 9. Germline V CDR1 and CDR2: SNHLY, FYNNEI. The CDR3 protein is CASSVRGTGLNIQYF. The CDR3 DNA sequence: TGTGCCAGCAGTGTTAGAGGGACAGGCCTTAACATTCAGTACTTC.

This CDR3 is CAWSTDNYGYTF. The CDR3 DNA sequence: TGTGCCTGGAGTACGGATAACTATGGCTACACCTTC. This chain links TRBV30 with TRBJ1-2; D gene uncertain. Germline V lookup: CDR1 GTSNPN, CDR2 SVGIG (reference sequence). CDR3 length equals 12 residues. Deletions cut 2 bases from V and 1 base from J, with 5 bases between.

This chain joins TRBV10-3 and TRBJ2-3, with D tentatively TRBD1 or TRBD2 (6 bases each). Germline V gene sequence: CDR1 ENHRY, CDR2 SYGVKD. Trimming pared 11 bases from V and 1 base from J, leaving 19 bases between. The CDR3 has 15 residues. CDR3 sequence reads: CAARRGQKGTDTQYF. CDR3 coding DNA: TGTGCCGCCAGGAGGGGACAAAAAGGCACAGATACGCAGTATTTT.

This clone has just a few counts. The chain uses TRBV9 and TRBJ1-2, with TRBD1 identical over 10 bases. Germline V CDR1 and CDR2: SGDLS, YYNGEE. J was trimmed by 5 bases and V by 0 bases; bases with no gene match: 4. CDR3 length: 15 amino acids. The CDR3 here is CASSVAGTGDYGYTF. The CDR3 nucleotides are TGTGCCAGCAGCGTAGCAGGGACAGGGGATTATGGCTACACCTTC.

The chain carries TRBV30 and TRBJ2-3; no clear D gene. V was cut by 3 bases and J by 0 bases, with 10 bases left in between. Germline V gene sequence: CDR1 GTSNPN, CDR2 SVGIG (reference sequence). This CDR3 region has 14 residues. For the CDR3, the DNA is TGTGCCTGGAGCCTAGGTCTTAGCACAGATACGCAGTATTTT. The encoded protein is CAWSLGLSTDTQYF. Full variable domain (missing parts from reference TRBV30 and TRBJ2-3): SQTIHQWPATLVQPVGSPLSLECTVEGTSNPNLYWYRQAAGRGLQLLFYSVGIGQISSEVPQNLSASRPQDRQFILSSKKLLLSDSGFYLCAWSLGLSTDTQYFGPGTRLTVL.

There are a few counts of this clone. The V call is TRBV25-1, the J call TRBJ1-6; D possibly corresponds to TRBD1 (5 bases). The CDR3 is made up of 14 amino acids. With 5 bases removed from V and 7 bases from J, the gap between germline ends came to 12 bases. CDR1 and CDR2 (germline): MGHDK, SYGVNS. CDR3 coding DNA: TGTGCCAGCAGTCTGGGGACTTACAATTCACCCCTCCACTTT. Protein: CASSLGTYNSPLHF.

This rearrangement joins TRBV30 to TRBJ2-2; 9 bases are shared with TRBD2. V lost 4 bases, J lost 4 bases, and 7 bases stayed unmatched. The CDR3 runs to 15 residues. CDR1 is GTSNPN, CDR2 SVGIG, per germline (reference sequence). The CDR3 here is CAWTLAGSLTGELFF. The DNA for the CDR3 is TGTGCCTGGACCCTAGCGGGGTCACTCACCGGGGAGCTGTTTTTT.

The V call is TRBV4-1, the J call TRBJ1-2; perhaps TRBD1 as D (6 bases). V gave up 1 base and J gave up 5 bases, with 14 bases separating them. Germline V gene data show CDR1 as MGHRA and CDR2 as YSYEKL. The CDR3 loop spans 15 amino acids. CDR3 residues: CASSQGTETFYGYTF. CDR3 in DNA: TGCGCCAGCAGCCAAGGGACAGAGACGTTTTATGGCTACACCTTC.

This clone was observed at least ten times. The chain uses TRBV10-2 and TRBJ1-5, with 7 nucleotides matching TRBD1. Germline CDR1 WSHSY, CDR2 SAAADI. CDR3 length: 13 amino acids. Unmatched junction bases numbered 5, after V lost 6 bases and J lost 6 bases. Here the CDR3 DNA reads TGCGCCAGCAGCGCCACAGGGGTTCAGCCCCAGCATTTT. The encoded protein is CASSATGVQPQHF.

A single count supports this clone. The V call is TRBV7-9, the J call TRBJ1-5; D ambiguous. Germline V gives CDR1 SEHNR, CDR2 FQNEAQ (reference sequence). V dropped 0 bases and J dropped 0 bases, with 12 bases sitting between them. The CDR3 has 17 residues. The chain's CDR3 is CASSLAGAEFSNQPQHF. In DNA, the CDR3 is TGTGCCAGCAGCTTAGCGGGTGCAGAGTTTAGCAATCAGCCCCAGCATTTT.

J is TRBJ2-7 and V is TRBV10-3, with 9 bases identical to TRBD1. J was trimmed by 4 bases and V by 8 bases; bases with no gene match: 9. Germline loops: CDR1 ENHRY, CDR2 SYGVKD. The CDR3 has 14 amino acids. The CDR3 spells CAIGPGQGGYEQYF. The CDR3, as DNA: TGTGCCATCGGACCGGGACAGGGAGGATACGAGCAGTACTTC.

This chain connects TRBV7-8 to TRBJ1-5; TRBD1 aligns across 8 bases. Germline CDR1 and CDR2: SGHVS and FQNEAQ. There are 16 residues in the CDR3. The trim removed 5 bases at V and 5 bases at J, leaving 11 bases unmatched. CDR3 loop: CASSLHDRGGDQPQHF. The DNA for the CDR3 is TGTGCCAGCAGCCTCCATGACAGGGGTGGGGATCAGCCCCAGCATTTT.

The gene calls are TRBV23-1 and TRBJ1-2; TRBD1 aligns across 9 bases. TRBV23-1 is given ORF status, its function remaining uncertain. There are 18 residues in the CDR3. V shed 4 bases, J shed 0 bases, and the junction held 12 bases outside the gene matches. The CDR3 here is CASSPNYRGLKTNYGYTF. CDR3 DNA: TGCGCCAGCAGTCCAAACTACAGGGGGCTAAAGACTAACTATGGCTACACCTTC.

The chain joins TRBV11-2 to TRBJ2-7, with a tentative D call TRBD1 (6 bases). The CDR3 totals 15 residues. CDR1 and CDR2 from the germline V gene are SGHAT and FQNNGV. V gave up 0 bases and J gave up 1 base, with 10 bases separating them. The CDR3 region is CASSLEQGSSYEQYF. The CDR3 nucleotides read TGTGCCAGCAGCTTAGAACAGGGTTCGTCCTACGAGCAGTACTTC.

The rearrangement uses TRBV7-2 and TRBJ2-7, with 10 bases matching TRBD2. The ends lost 6 bases at V and 2 bases at J; junction bases unmatched: 4. The CDR3 totals 14 residues. The germline CDR1 and CDR2 sequences are SGHTA and FQGNSA. The DNA of the CDR3 is TGTGCCAGCAGTATAAGCGGGGGGGCCTACGAGCAGTACTTC. Its protein product is CASSISGGAYEQYF.

The gene calls are TRBV19 and TRBJ1-2; D is perhaps TRBD1 (6 bases). The CDR3 is 13 amino acids. V was trimmed by 8 bases and J by 3 bases, leaving 13 bases between them. Germline-derived CDR1 and CDR2 are LNHDA and SQIVND (reference sequence). CDR3 coding DNA: TGTGCCAGTTCGTCAGGGGCCTACTATGGCTACACCTTC. Its translation is CASSSGAYYGYTF.

J is TRBJ1-5 and V is TRBV4-1; a possible D gene is TRBD1 (6 bases). Trimming left V 0 bases short and J 2 bases short, with 11 bases between. CDR1 and CDR2 (germline): MGHRA, YSYEKL. CDR3 length: 16 amino acids. In DNA, the CDR3 is TGCGCCAGCAGCCAAGATGAGACAGGCGGCAATCAGCCCCAGCATTTT. This gives the protein CASSQDETGGNQPQHF.

The chain couples TRBV30 to TRBJ2-2, with TRBD2 identical over 10 bases. The V segment lost 2 bases and the J segment 4 bases; nucleotides outside the gene matches: 4. Germline V gene lookup returns CDR1 GTSNPN and CDR2 SVGIG (reference sequence). The CDR3 runs to 15 residues. The CDR3 DNA reads TGTGCCTGGAGTCCCGGGACTAGCGTCACCGGGGAGCTGTTTTTT. Protein product: CAWSPGTSVTGELFF.

This clone appeared once. The chain carries TRBV2 and TRBJ2-3, with 7 bases that match TRBD2. The germline CDR1 and CDR2 sequences are SNHLY and FYNNEI. This CDR3 region has 14 residues. The trim removed 7 bases at V and 4 bases at J, leaving 8 bases unmatched. The chain's CDR3 is CASTDGLAADTQYF. The CDR3 DNA follows: TGTGCCAGCACAGATGGCCTAGCGGCAGATACGCAGTATTTT. Full variable domain (missing parts from reference TRBV2 and TRBJ2-3): EPEVTQTPSHQVTQMGQEVILRCVPISNHLYFYWYRQILGQKVEFLVSFYNNEISEKSEIFDDQFSVERPDGSNFTLKIRSTKLEDSAMYFCASTDGLAADTQYFGPGTRLTVL.